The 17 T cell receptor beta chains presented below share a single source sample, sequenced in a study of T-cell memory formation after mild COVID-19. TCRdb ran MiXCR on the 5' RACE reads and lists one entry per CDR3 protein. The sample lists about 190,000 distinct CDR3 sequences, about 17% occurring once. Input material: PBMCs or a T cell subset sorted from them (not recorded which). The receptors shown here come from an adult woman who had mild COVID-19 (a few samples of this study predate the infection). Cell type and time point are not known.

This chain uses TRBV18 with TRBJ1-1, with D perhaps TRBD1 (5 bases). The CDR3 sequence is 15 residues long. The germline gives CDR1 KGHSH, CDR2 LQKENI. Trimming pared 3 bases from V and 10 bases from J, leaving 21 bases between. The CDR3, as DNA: TGTGCCAGCTCACCCCGGGACGGAGAAGGAAGTGTAGCTTTCTTT. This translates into CASSPRDGEGSVAFF.

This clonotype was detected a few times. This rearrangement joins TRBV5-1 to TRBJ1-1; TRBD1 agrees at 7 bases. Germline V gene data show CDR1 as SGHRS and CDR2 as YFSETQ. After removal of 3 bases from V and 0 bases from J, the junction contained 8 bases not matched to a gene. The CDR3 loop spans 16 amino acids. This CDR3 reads CASSSGQNHMNTEAFF. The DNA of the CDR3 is TGCGCCAGCAGCTCGGGACAGAACCATATGAACACTGAAGCTTTCTTT.

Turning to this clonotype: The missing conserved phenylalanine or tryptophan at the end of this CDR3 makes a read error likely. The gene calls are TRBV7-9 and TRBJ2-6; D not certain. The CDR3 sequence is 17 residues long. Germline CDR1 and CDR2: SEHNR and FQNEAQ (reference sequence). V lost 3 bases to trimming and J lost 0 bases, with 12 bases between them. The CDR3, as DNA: TGTGCCAGCAGCTTGTATCGTACGATCTCTGGGGCCAACGTCCTGACTTTA. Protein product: CASSLYRTISGANVLTL.

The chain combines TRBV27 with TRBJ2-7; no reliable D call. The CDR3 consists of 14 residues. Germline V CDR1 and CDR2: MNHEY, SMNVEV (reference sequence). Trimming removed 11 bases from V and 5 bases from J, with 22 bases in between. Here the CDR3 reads CASGLGFRGDEQYF. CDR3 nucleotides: TGTGCCTCTGGATTGGGATTCCGTGGGGACGAGCAGTACTTC.

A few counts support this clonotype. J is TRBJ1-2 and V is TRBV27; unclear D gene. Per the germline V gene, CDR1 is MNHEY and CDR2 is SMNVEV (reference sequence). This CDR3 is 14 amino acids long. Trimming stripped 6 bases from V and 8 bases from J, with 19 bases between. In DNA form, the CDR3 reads TGTGCCAGCAGCCCTCTCTCACCATTCTTGGGCTACACCTTC. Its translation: CASSPLSPFLGYTF.

The CDR3 DNA is TGTGCCACCAGTGATTGGACAGGAGCCGAGCAGTACTTC. Translated: CATSDWTGAEQYF. This rearrangement joins TRBV24-1 to TRBJ2-7, with 7 nucleotides matching TRBD1. CDR3 length equals 13 residues. The trim removed 2 bases at V and 6 bases at J, leaving 3 bases unmatched. The germline V gene encodes CDR1 KGHDR and CDR2 SFDVKD.

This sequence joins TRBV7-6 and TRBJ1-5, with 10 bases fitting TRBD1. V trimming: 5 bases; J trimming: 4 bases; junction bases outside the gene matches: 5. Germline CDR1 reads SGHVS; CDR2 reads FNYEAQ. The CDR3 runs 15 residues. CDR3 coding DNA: TGTGCCAGCAGCCCGACAGGGGGCTTTAATCAGCCCCAGCATTTT. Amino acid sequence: CASSPTGGFNQPQHF. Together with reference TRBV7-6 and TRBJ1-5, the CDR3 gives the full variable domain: GAGVSQSPRYKVTKRGQDVALRCDPISGHVSLYWYRQALGQGPEFLTYFNYEAQQDKSGLPNDRFSAERPEGSISTLTIQRTEQRDSAMYRCASSPTGGFNQPQHFGDGTRLSIL.

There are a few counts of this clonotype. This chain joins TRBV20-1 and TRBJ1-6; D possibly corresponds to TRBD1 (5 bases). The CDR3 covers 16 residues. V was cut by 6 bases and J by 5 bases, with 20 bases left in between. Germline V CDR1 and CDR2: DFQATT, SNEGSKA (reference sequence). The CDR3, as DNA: TGCAGTGCACCCCGGGGGGGGGTTAGGGATAATTCACCCCTCCACTTT. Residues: CSAPRGGVRDNSPLHF.

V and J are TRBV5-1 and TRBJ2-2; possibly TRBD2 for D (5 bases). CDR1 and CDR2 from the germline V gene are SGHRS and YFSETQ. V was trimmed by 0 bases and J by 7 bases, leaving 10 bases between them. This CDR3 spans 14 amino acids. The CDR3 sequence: CASSLALEVGELFF. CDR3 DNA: TGCGCCAGCAGCTTGGCACTAGAAGTCGGGGAGCTGTTTTTT. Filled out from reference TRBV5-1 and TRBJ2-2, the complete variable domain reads KAGVTQTPRYLIKTRGQQVTLSCSPISGHRSVSWYQQTPGQGLQFLFEYFSETQRNKGNFPGRFSGRQFSNSRSEMNVSTLELGDSALYLCASSLALEVGELFFGEGSRLTVL.

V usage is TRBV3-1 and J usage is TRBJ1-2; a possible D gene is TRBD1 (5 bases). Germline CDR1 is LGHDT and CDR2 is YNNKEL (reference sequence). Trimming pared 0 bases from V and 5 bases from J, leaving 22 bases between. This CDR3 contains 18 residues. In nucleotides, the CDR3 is TGTGCCAGCAGCCAAGACCAGAGTGGGGGACGGTTCCTATATGGCTACACCTTC. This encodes CASSQDQSGGRFLYGYTF.

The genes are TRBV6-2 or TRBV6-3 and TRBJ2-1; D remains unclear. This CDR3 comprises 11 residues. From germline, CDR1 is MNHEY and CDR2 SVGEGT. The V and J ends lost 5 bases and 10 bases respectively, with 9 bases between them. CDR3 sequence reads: CASSRAFEQFF. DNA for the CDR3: TGTGCCAGCAGTAGGGCATTCGAGCAGTTCTTC.

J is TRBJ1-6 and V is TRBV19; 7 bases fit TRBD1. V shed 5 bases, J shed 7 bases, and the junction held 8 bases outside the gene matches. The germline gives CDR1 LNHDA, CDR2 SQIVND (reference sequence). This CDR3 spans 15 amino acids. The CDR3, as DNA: TGTGCCAGTAGTCCTCTGCAGGGGGGCAATTCACCCCTCCACTTT. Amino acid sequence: CASSPLQGGNSPLHF.

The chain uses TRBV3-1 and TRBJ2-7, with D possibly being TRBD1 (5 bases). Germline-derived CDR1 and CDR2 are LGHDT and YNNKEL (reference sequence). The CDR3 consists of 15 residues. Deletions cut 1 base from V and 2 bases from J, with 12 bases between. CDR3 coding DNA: TGTGCCAGCAGCCAAGCGGGCAGGGCAACCTACGAGCAGTACTTC. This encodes CASSQAGRATYEQYF.

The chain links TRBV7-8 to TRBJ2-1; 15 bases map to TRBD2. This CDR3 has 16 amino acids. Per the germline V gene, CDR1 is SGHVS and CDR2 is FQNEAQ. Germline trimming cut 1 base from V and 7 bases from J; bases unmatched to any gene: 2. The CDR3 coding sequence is TGTGCCAGCAGCTTAGGGACTAGCGGGGGGGGTAATGAGCAGTTCTTC. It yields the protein CASSLGTSGGGNEQFF.

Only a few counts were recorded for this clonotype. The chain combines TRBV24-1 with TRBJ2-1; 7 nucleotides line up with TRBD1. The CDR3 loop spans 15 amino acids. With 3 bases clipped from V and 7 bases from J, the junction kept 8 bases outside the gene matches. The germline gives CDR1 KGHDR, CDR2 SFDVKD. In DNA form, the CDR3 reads TGTGCCACCAGTGATCCGTACAGGGGTAGGAATGAGCAGTTCTTC. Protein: CATSDPYRGRNEQFF.

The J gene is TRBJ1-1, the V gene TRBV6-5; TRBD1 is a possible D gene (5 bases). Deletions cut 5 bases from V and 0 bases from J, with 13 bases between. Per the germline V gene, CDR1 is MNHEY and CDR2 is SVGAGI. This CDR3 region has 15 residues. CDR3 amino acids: CASSVQGLMNTEAFF. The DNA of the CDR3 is TGTGCCAGCAGTGTCCAGGGACTCATGAACACTGAAGCTTTCTTT.

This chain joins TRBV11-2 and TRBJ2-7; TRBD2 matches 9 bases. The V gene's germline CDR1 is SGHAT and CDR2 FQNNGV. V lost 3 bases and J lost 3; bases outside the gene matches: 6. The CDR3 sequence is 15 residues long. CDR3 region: CASSFPGGGGYEQYF. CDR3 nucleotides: TGTGCCAGCAGCTTTCCAGGCGGGGGGGGCTACGAGCAGTACTTC.